This is a list of T cell receptor beta chains from one sample in a study of blood T cell repertoires in COVID-19. Assay: immunoSEQ multiplex PCR; the TCRdb copy retains only in-frame clones and omits some. The sample holds 150,000 to 200,000 clones, roughly 84% seen once. The sample was PBMCs or T cells enriched from blood (not recorded which). These receptors all come from a man aged 60 to 69 who had recovered from COVID-19. Both conserved end residues are part of each CDR3. Fields, in order: V gene, J gene, clone size, D gene, CDR3 protein, CDR3 DNA. A D gene is named only where the DNA matches it firmly. A clone size is listed for some rows: how often the clone was seen (once, few, many), or a class if it is expanded.

V gene: TRBV4-1; J gene: TRBJ2-6; clone size: .; D gene: TRBD1; CDR3 protein: CASSQWTGLSSGANVLTF; CDR3 DNA: TGCGCCAGCAGCCAATGGACAGGGCTTAGCTCTGGGGCCAACGTCCTGACTTTC
V gene: TRBV10-3; J gene: TRBJ1-1; clone size: .; D gene: .; CDR3 protein: CAIKEAGMGRAFF; CDR3 DNA: TGTGCCATCAAGGAAGCCGGCATGGGGAGGGCTTTCTTT
V gene: TRBV19; J gene: TRBJ2-2; clone size: .; D gene: TRBD1; CDR3 protein: CASSTWGQGFGELFF; CDR3 DNA: TGTGCCAGTAGTACGTGGGGACAGGGTTTTGGGGAGCTGTTTTTT
V gene: TRBV5-1; J gene: TRBJ1-1; clone size: few; D gene: TRBD1; CDR3 protein: CASSLVGTGRNTEAFF; CDR3 DNA: TGCGCCAGCAGCTTGGTCGGGACAGGACGGAACACTGAAGCTTTCTTT
V gene: TRBV9; J gene: TRBJ2-3; clone size: .; D gene: .; CDR3 protein: CASSVVGGPTDTQYF; CDR3 DNA: TGTGCCAGCAGCGTAGTAGGAGGCCCCACAGATACGCAGTATTTT
V gene: TRBV28; J gene: TRBJ1-4; clone size: .; D gene: TRBD1; CDR3 protein: CASSLSGTGGEKLFF; CDR3 DNA: TGTGCCAGCAGTTTATCCGGGACAGGGGGTGAAAAACTGTTTTTT
V gene: TRBV2; J gene: TRBJ2-6; clone size: few; D gene: TRBD1; CDR3 protein: CASSRTGPSSGANVLTF; CDR3 DNA: TGTGCCAGCAGTCGGACAGGCCCGAGCTCTGGGGCCAACGTCCTGACTTTC
V gene: TRBV5-1; J gene: TRBJ2-1; clone size: .; D gene: TRBD2; CDR3 protein: CASSGLAASSYNEQFF; CDR3 DNA: TGCGCCAGCAGCGGACTAGCGGCTAGCTCCTACAATGAGCAGTTCTTC
V gene: TRBV7-2; J gene: TRBJ2-1; clone size: .; D gene: TRBD2; CDR3 protein: CASSLVASGNEQFF; CDR3 DNA: TGTGCCAGCAGCTTAGTAGCTAGCGGGAATGAGCAGTTCTTC
V gene: TRBV2; J gene: TRBJ1-5; clone size: .; D gene: .; CDR3 protein: CASSENFLGGNQPQHF; CDR3 DNA: TGTGCCAGCAGTGAAAACTTCCTCGGAGGCAATCAGCCCCAGCATTTT
V gene: TRBV4-1; J gene: TRBJ2-3; clone size: .; D gene: TRBD1; CDR3 protein: CASSQEGRGHPDTQYF; CDR3 DNA: TGCGCCAGCAGCCAAGAGGGCAGGGGGCACCCAGATACGCAGTATTTT
V gene: TRBV28; J gene: TRBJ1-4; clone size: few; D gene: .; CDR3 protein: CASTSRANEKLFF; CDR3 DNA: TGTGCCAGCACCTCCAGGGCTAATGAAAAACTGTTTTTT
V gene: TRBV7-9; J gene: TRBJ2-5; clone size: .; D gene: .; CDR3 protein: CASSSTDDQYF; CDR3 DNA: TGTGCCAGCAGCTCCACAGATGACCAGTACTTC
V gene: TRBV20-1; J gene: TRBJ2-7; clone size: .; D gene: TRBD2; CDR3 protein: CSASKGTSGAHEQYF; CDR3 DNA: TGCAGTGCTAGTAAGGGGACTAGCGGGGCCCACGAGCAGTACTTC
V gene: TRBV7-2; J gene: TRBJ1-4; clone size: .; D gene: .; CDR3 protein: CASSSNPGATNEKLFF; CDR3 DNA: TGTGCCAGCAGCTCCAACCCGGGGGCAACTAATGAAAAACTGTTTTTT
V gene: TRBV5-1; J gene: TRBJ2-7; clone size: .; D gene: TRBD2; CDR3 protein: CASSLRTSGINFREQYF; CDR3 DNA: TGCGCCAGCAGCCTCCGGACTAGCGGGATTAACTTTCGCGAGCAGTACTTC
V gene: TRBV4-1; J gene: TRBJ2-7; clone size: .; D gene: TRBD2; CDR3 protein: CASSQVGREAYEQYF; CDR3 DNA: TGCGCCAGCAGCCAAGTAGGGCGGGAGGCCTACGAGCAGTACTTC
V gene: TRBV9; J gene: TRBJ1-4; clone size: .; D gene: TRBD1; CDR3 protein: CASSARDRGGEKLFF; CDR3 DNA: TGTGCCAGCAGCGCCCGGGACAGGGGAGGGGAAAAACTGTTTTTT
V gene: TRBV5-1; J gene: TRBJ2-2; clone size: .; D gene: TRBD2; CDR3 protein: CASSLTSGAETGELFF; CDR3 DNA: TGCGCCAGCAGCTTGACTAGCGGGGCGGAGACCGGGGAGCTGTTTTTT
V gene: TRBV5-8; J gene: TRBJ1-2; clone size: .; D gene: .; CDR3 protein: CASSHRSDLIYGYTF; CDR3 DNA: TGTGCCAGCAGCCACCGCAGCGACCTGATCTATGGCTACACCTTC
V gene: TRBV6-5; J gene: TRBJ2-3; clone size: .; D gene: .; CDR3 protein: CASQGTDTQYF; CDR3 DNA: TGTGCCAGCCAGGGCACAGATACGCAGTATTTT
V gene: TRBV7-3; J gene: TRBJ1-6; clone size: medium-sized; D gene: .; CDR3 protein: CASSQNPPGVNSPLHF; CDR3 DNA: TGTGCCAGCAGCCAAAATCCCCCAGGCGTGAATTCACCCCTCCACTTT
V gene: TRBV28; J gene: TRBJ2-5; clone size: .; D gene: TRBD2; CDR3 protein: CASSPGLAYQETQYF; CDR3 DNA: TGTGCCAGCAGCCCGGGACTAGCGTATCAAGAGACCCAGTACTTC
V gene: TRBV7-6; J gene: TRBJ1-3; clone size: .; D gene: .; CDR3 protein: CASSHPSLSGNTIYF; CDR3 DNA: TGTGCCAGCAGCCACCCCAGTCTCTCTGGAAACACCATATATTTT
V gene: TRBV5-4; J gene: TRBJ2-1; clone size: .; D gene: .; CDR3 protein: CASSFVGAPNEQFF; CDR3 DNA: TGTGCCAGCAGCTTCGTGGGGGCGCCGAATGAGCAGTTCTTC
V gene: TRBV28; J gene: TRBJ1-3; clone size: .; D gene: .; CDR3 protein: CASSSLRDRLTGNTIYF; CDR3 DNA: TGTGCCAGCAGTTCGTTGCGAGACAGGTTAACCGGAAACACCATATATTTT
V gene: TRBV7-6; J gene: TRBJ1-2; clone size: few; D gene: .; CDR3 protein: CASSLEGRDYGYTF; CDR3 DNA: TGTGCCAGCAGCTTAGAGGGCAGGGACTATGGCTACACCTTC
V gene: TRBV11-2; J gene: TRBJ1-3; clone size: .; D gene: .; CDR3 protein: CASSLYSGSGNTIYF; CDR3 DNA: TGTGCCAGCAGCTTATACTCGGGCTCTGGAAACACCATATATTTT
V gene: TRBV5-1; J gene: TRBJ2-2; clone size: .; D gene: TRBD1; CDR3 protein: CASSPTGEAGELFF; CDR3 DNA: TGCGCCAGCAGCCCGACAGGGGAGGCCGGGGAGCTGTTTTTT
V gene: TRBV11-2; J gene: TRBJ2-1; clone size: few; D gene: TRBD2; CDR3 protein: CASSSAGGHNEQFF; CDR3 DNA: TGTGCCAGCAGCTCTGCGGGGGGCCACAATGAGCAGTTCTTC
V gene: TRBV29-1; J gene: TRBJ1-5; clone size: .; D gene: TRBD1; CDR3 protein: CSVDAGQGAGPQHF; CDR3 DNA: TGCAGCGTTGATGCGGGACAGGGCGCAGGGCCCCAGCATTTT
V gene: TRBV19; J gene: TRBJ2-2; clone size: few; D gene: .; CDR3 protein: CATDYGVAGELFF; CDR3 DNA: TGTGCCACCGACTACGGGGTGGCCGGGGAGCTGTTTTTT
V gene: TRBV5-6; J gene: TRBJ1-6; clone size: few; D gene: .; CDR3 protein: CASSLWTRRYSPLHF; CDR3 DNA: TGTGCCAGCAGCCTATGGACAAGAAGGTATTCACCCCTCCACTTT
V gene: TRBV27; J gene: TRBJ1-2; clone size: once; D gene: .; CDR3 protein: CASSLSGPTFGYTF; CDR3 DNA: TGTGCCAGCAGTTTATCGGGCCCAACCTTTGGCTACACCTTC
V gene: TRBV27; J gene: TRBJ1-3; clone size: .; D gene: .; CDR3 protein: CASSSVERGKPGNTIYF; CDR3 DNA: TGTGCCAGCAGCTCAGTAGAGCGGGGAAAACCTGGAAACACCATATATTTT
V gene: TRBV7-9; J gene: TRBJ2-2; clone size: many; D gene: TRBD1; CDR3 protein: CASSFTGGWITGELFF; CDR3 DNA: TGTGCCAGCAGCTTTACAGGGGGCTGGATCACCGGGGAGCTGTTTTTT
V gene: TRBV28; J gene: TRBJ1-1; clone size: .; D gene: TRBD1; CDR3 protein: CASIQGLNTEAFF; CDR3 DNA: TGTGCCAGTATACAGGGGTTGAACACTGAAGCTTTCTTT
V gene: TRBV6-1; J gene: TRBJ1-6; clone size: .; D gene: .; CDR3 protein: CASSDFRGNSPLHF; CDR3 DNA: TGTGCCAGCAGTGATTTCAGGGGAAATTCACCCCTCCACTTT
V gene: TRBV6-5; J gene: TRBJ2-7; clone size: .; D gene: .; CDR3 protein: CASSYREGSYEQYF; CDR3 DNA: TGTGCCAGCAGTTACAGGGAAGGGAGCTACGAGCAGTACTTC
V gene: TRBV28; J gene: TRBJ1-5; clone size: .; D gene: .; CDR3 protein: CGTSSLEAGIFNQPQHF; CDR3 DNA: TGTGGGACTAGCAGTTTAGAGGCAGGGATTTTTAATCAGCCCCAGCATTTT